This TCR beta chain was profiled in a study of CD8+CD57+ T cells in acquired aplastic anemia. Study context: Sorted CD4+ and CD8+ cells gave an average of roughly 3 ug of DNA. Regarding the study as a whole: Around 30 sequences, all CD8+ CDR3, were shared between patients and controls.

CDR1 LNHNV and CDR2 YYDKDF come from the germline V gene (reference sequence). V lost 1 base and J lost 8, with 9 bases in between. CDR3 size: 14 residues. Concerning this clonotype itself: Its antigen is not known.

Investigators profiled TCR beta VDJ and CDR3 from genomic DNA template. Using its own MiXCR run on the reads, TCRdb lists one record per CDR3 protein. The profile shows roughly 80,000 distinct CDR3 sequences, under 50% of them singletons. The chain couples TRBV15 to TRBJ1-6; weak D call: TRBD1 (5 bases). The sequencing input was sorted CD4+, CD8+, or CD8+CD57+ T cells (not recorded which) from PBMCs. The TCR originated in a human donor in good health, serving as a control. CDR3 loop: CATSRVGGDSPLHF. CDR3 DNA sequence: TGTGCCACCAGCAGAGTCGGGGGGGATTCACCCCTCCACTTT.